Following are 3 T cell receptor beta chains from one sample sequenced in a study of blood T cell repertoires in COVID-19. The data were produced by immunoSEQ multiplex PCR, yet TCRdb's version contains in-frame clones alone and is incomplete. This sample has some 250,000 clones, with about 90% found just once. The sample comprised PBMCs or T cells enriched from blood (not recorded which). Receptor source: a woman in her thirties or forties with acute COVID-19.

The V and J genes are TRBV6-1 and TRBJ1-1; D gene unclear. The CDR3 totals 16 residues. Germline assignment: CDR1 MNHNS and CDR2 SASEGT. The V and J ends lost 2 bases and 2 bases respectively, with 15 bases between them. CDR3 nucleotide sequence: TGTGCCAGCAGTGAAATCCTAGTAGCCTACAACACTGAAGCTTTCTTT. It specifies CASSEILVAYNTEAFF.

This clone was found once. The V gene is TRBV3-1 (or the pseudogene TRBV3-2), the J gene TRBJ2-3; maybe TRBD2 (5 bases). The V gene's germline CDR1 is LGHDT and CDR2 YNNKEL (reference sequence). Trimming pared 4 bases from V and 2 bases from J, leaving 13 bases between. The CDR3 extends over 15 amino acids. CDR3 DNA sequence: TGTGCCAGCAGCCTGTGGACTGATCTCACAGATACGCAGTATTTT. It translates to CASSLWTDLTDTQYF.

This clone is medium-sized in the sample. The chain recombines TRBV7-6 with TRBJ2-7, with TRBD1 matching over 9 bases. This CDR3 is 15 amino acids long. The germline CDR1 and CDR2 sequences are SGHVS and FNYEAQ. V gave up 2 bases and J gave up 1 base; unmatched junction bases: 3. The CDR3 sequence: CASSLLQGASYEQYF. The DNA for the CDR3 is TGTGCCAGCAGCTTACTACAGGGGGCGTCCTACGAGCAGTACTTC. The variable domain in full, completed from reference TRBV7-6 and TRBJ2-7, reads GAGVSQSPRYKVTKRGQDVALRCDPISGHVSLYWYRQALGQGPEFLTYFNYEAQQDKSGLPNDRFSAERPEGSISTLTIQRTEQRDSAMYRCASSLLQGASYEQYFGPGTRLTVT.